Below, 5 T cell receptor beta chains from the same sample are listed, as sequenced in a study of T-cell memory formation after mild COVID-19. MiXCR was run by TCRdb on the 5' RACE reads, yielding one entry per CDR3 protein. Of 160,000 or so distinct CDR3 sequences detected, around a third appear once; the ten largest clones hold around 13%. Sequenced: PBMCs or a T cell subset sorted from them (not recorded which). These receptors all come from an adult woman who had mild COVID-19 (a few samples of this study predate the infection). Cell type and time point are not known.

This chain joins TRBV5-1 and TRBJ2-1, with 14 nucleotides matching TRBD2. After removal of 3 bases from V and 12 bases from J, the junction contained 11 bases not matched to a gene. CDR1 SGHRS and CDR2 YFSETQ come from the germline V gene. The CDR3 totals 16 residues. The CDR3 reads CASSWVGTSGGKGQFF. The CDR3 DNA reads TGCGCCAGCAGCTGGGTCGGGACTAGCGGGGGCAAGGGGCAGTTCTTC.

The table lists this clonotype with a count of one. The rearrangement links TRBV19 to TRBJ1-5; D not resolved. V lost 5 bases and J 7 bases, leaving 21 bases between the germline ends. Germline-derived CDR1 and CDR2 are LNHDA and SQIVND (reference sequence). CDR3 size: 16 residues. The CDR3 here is CASSPMRNAIRQPQHF. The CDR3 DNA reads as TGTGCCAGTAGTCCGATGAGGAACGCGATACGACAGCCCCAGCATTTT. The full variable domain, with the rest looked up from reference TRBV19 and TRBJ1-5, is DGGITQSPKYLFRKEGQNVTLSCEQNLNHDAMYWYRQDPGQGLRLIYYSQIVNDFQKGDIAEGYSVSREKKESFPLTVTSAQKNPTAFYLCASSPMRNAIRQPQHFGDGTRLSIL.

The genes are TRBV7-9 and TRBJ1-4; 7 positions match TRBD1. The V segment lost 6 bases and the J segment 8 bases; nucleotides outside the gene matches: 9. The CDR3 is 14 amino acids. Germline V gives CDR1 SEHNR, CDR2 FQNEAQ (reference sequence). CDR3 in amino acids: CASRPDRVGEKLFF. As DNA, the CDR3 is TGTGCCAGCAGACCTGACAGGGTTGGCGAAAAACTGTTTTTT.

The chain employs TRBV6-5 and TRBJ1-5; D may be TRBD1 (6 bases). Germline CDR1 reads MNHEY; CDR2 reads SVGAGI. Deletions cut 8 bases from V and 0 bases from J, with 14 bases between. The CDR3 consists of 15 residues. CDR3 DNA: TGTGCCAGCCGGTCAGGGGTGAATAGCAATCAGCCCCAGCATTTT. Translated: CASRSGVNSNQPQHF.

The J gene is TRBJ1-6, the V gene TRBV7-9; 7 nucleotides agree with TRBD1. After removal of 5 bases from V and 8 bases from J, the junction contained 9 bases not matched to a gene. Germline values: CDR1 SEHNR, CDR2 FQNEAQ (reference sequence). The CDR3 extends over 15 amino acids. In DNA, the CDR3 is TGTGCCAGCAGCCAACTGACAGGGAGGGATTCACCCCTCCACTTT. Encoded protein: CASSQLTGRDSPLHF.